The 27 T cell receptor beta chains below all came from one sample that was sequenced in a study of vaccination and CD4 T cells after COVID-19. Cultured CD4+ T-cell DNA underwent Oncomine TCR Beta short-read sequencing. TCRdb recomputed calls from the PCR reads with MiXCR, one row per CDR3 protein. Among roughly 14,000 distinct CDR3 sequences listed, about 40% were seen once. Treatment meaning: roughly 10-day PBMC culture with coronavirus spike peptide pools or control peptides (ViraFEST assay). For these TCRs, the target antigens are not known. The sample consisted of cultured CD4+ T cells from blood. Source of these receptors: a human donor with COVID-19.

The V call is TRBV7-2, the J call TRBJ2-7; D is perhaps TRBD2 (7 bases). V shed 5 bases and J shed 4 bases, with 24 bases lying between them. Germline CDR1 SGHTA, CDR2 FQGNSA. This CDR3 comprises 17 residues. This CDR3 is CASSTVGGGVLWYEQYF. DNA for the CDR3: TGTGCCAGCAGCACGGTGGGAGGGGGGGTACTGTGGTACGAGCAGTACTTC.

The rearrangement joins TRBV7-3 to TRBJ1-1; no clear D gene. V lost 4 bases, J lost 0 bases, and 12 bases lay in between. Per germline, CDR1 SGHTA and CDR2 FQGTGA. This CDR3 comprises 15 residues. The CDR3 protein is CASSSGRTMNTEAFF. Written as DNA, the CDR3 is TGTGCCAGCAGCTCTGGACGGACCATGAACACTGAAGCTTTCTTT.

This chain uses TRBV27 with TRBJ2-5; tentative D call: TRBD2 (5 bases). CDR1 and CDR2 (germline): MNHEY, SMNVEV (reference sequence). This CDR3 has 15 amino acids. V was clipped by 3 bases and J by 2 bases, with 13 bases between them. CDR3 in amino acids: CASSFARGGQETQYF. CDR3 bases: TGTGCCAGCAGTTTCGCCCGGGGTGGACAAGAGACCCAGTACTTC.

The chain is built from TRBV11-2 and TRBJ1-2, with D unclear. The ends were cut back, 2 bases at V and 4 bases at J, with 20 bases in the middle. There are 17 residues in the CDR3. The germline CDR1 and CDR2 sequences are SGHAT and FQNNGV. This CDR3 is CASSLSGSLAESYGYTF. CDR3 nucleotides: TGTGCCAGCAGCTTATCGGGATCTTTGGCTGAGTCCTATGGCTACACCTTC.

The gene calls are TRBV5-1 and TRBJ1-2; tentative D call: TRBD1 (5 bases). The germline V and J ends were trimmed by 4 bases and 7 bases, with 17 bases remaining between them. The CDR3 consists of 14 residues. The V gene's germline CDR1 is SGHRS and CDR2 YFSETQ. CDR3: CASSRIGGGGGYTF. CDR3 DNA: TGCGCCAGCAGCCGGATTGGGGGGGGTGGTGGCTACACCTTC.

To note about this clonotype: Sequence at one end of the junction differs from germline and may be a read error. The chain combines TRBV11-3 with TRBJ1-2; D uncertain. Germline V gene data show CDR1 as SGHNT and CDR2 as YENEEA. This CDR3 is built from 14 residues. The CDR3 sequence is CASSSNRKNYDYTF. Here the CDR3 DNA reads TGTGCCAGCAGCTCAAACCGAAAGAACTATGACTACACCTTC.

This clonotype was observed a few times. The chain carries TRBV11-1 and TRBJ1-5; 7 nucleotides agree with TRBD1. Germline V gene lookup returns CDR1 SGHAT and CDR2 FQDESV (reference sequence). The CDR3 is 13 residues long. With 5 bases clipped from V and 7 bases from J, the junction kept 5 bases outside the gene matches. The chain's CDR3 is CASSPGQQQPQHF. The CDR3 DNA reads as TGTGCCAGCAGCCCGGGACAGCAGCAGCCCCAGCATTTT. Complete variable domain (other parts from reference TRBV11-1 and TRBJ1-5): EAEVAQSPRYKITEKSQAVAFWCDPISGHATLYWYRQILGQGPELLVQFQDESVVDDSQLPKDRFSAERLKGVDSTLKIQPAELGDSAMYLCASSPGQQQPQHFGDGTRLSIL.

This clonotype has just a few counts. The chain uses TRBV2 and TRBJ2-3; 8 nucleotides align to TRBD2. Germline V lookup: CDR1 SNHLY, CDR2 FYNNEI. Trimming at V came to 5 bases and at J to 3 bases, leaving 7 bases not matched to a gene. The CDR3 has 15 residues. CDR3 amino acids: CASSFSSGWTDTQYF. As DNA, the CDR3 is TGTGCCAGCAGTTTTTCTAGCGGGTGGACAGATACGCAGTATTTT.

The V call is TRBV7-2, the J call TRBJ1-2; 10 bases are shared with TRBD1. V dropped 4 bases and J dropped 3; count of bases not matched to a gene: 2. The CDR3 length is 14 residues. Looked up from germline, CDR1 is SGHTA and CDR2 is FQGNSA. The CDR3 DNA sequence: TGTGCCAGCAGCTATGGGACAGGGGACTATGGCTACACCTTC. Encoded protein: CASSYGTGDYGYTF. Looking up the rest from reference TRBV7-2 and TRBJ1-2 gives the full variable domain: GAGVSQSPSNKVTEKGKDVELRCDPISGHTALYWYRQSLGQGLEFLIYFQGNSAPDKSGLPSDRFSAERTGGSVSTLTIQRTQQEDSAVYLCASSYGTGDYGYTFGSGTRLTVV.

This clonotype was observed a handful of times. The rearrangement uses TRBV20-1 and TRBJ1-5, with D tentatively TRBD1 (5 bases). The CDR3 runs to 13 residues. V was pared by 1 base and J by 3 bases, with 7 bases between. Germline CDR1 is DFQATT and CDR2 is SNEGSKA (reference sequence). Here the CDR3 reads CSARVGDNQPQHF. The CDR3 bases are TGCAGTGCTAGAGTAGGGGACAATCAGCCCCAGCATTTT.

The chain joins TRBV7-3 to TRBJ2-4, with TRBD1 matching over 10 bases. V lost 2 bases and J lost 2; bases outside the gene matches: 9. The germline V gene has CDR1 SGHTA and CDR2 FQGTGA. The CDR3 contains 18 residues. In DNA form, the CDR3 reads TGTGCCAGCAGCTTAGGGACGTGGACAGGGGGAACCAAAAACATTCAGTACTTC. Its protein is CASSLGTWTGGTKNIQYF. The full variable domain, completed using reference TRBV7-3 and TRBJ2-4, is GAGVSQTPSNKVTEKGKYVELRCDPISGHTALYWYRQSLGQGPEFLIYFQGTGAADDSGLPNDRFFAVRPEGSVSTLKIQRTERGDSAVYLCASSLGTWTGGTKNIQYFGAGTRLSVL.

This clonotype has more than one count but fewer than ten. The chain carries TRBV28 and TRBJ1-2, with TRBD1 identical over 11 bases. CDR1 and CDR2 from the germline V gene are MDHEN and SYDVKM. Losses at the gene ends were 3 bases for V and 8 bases for J; bases not matched to a gene: 5. The CDR3 sequence is 14 residues long. The CDR3 reads CASSFRTGGTGYTF. The CDR3 nucleotides read TGTGCCAGCAGTTTCAGGACAGGGGGCACGGGCTACACCTTC.

This chain connects TRBV18 to TRBJ2-5; TRBD2 agrees at 15 bases. CDR3 size: 17 residues. Germline CDR1 KGHSH, CDR2 LQKENI. V lost 0 bases to trimming and J lost 2 bases; unmatched junction nucleotides: 1. CDR3 protein: CASSPPGLAGGQETQYF. As DNA, the CDR3 is TGTGCCAGCTCACCACCGGGACTAGCGGGGGGACAAGAGACCCAGTACTTC.

This clonotype turned up a few times. The chain links TRBV20-1 to TRBJ2-5, with D uncertain. In germline, CDR1 is DFQATT, CDR2 SNEGSKA (reference sequence). The ends were cut back, 2 bases at V and 3 bases at J, with 7 bases in the middle. There are 12 residues in the CDR3. In DNA, the CDR3 is TGCAGTGCTAGATTCGCAGAAGAGACCCAGTACTTC. Its translation: CSARFAEETQYF.

This rearrangement joins TRBV2 to TRBJ2-3; 14 nucleotides agree with TRBD2. This CDR3 is built from 14 residues. V trimming: 8 bases; J trimming: 3 bases; junction bases outside the gene matches: 1. CDR1 SNHLY and CDR2 FYNNEI come from the germline V gene. The CDR3 DNA is TGTGCCAGCCGGACTAGCGGGGGGACAGATACGCAGTATTTT. Translating it yields CASRTSGGTDTQYF.

This clonotype was detected a few times. The V call is TRBV11-2, the J call TRBJ2-2, with 13 bases that match TRBD2. Looked up from germline, CDR1 is SGHAT and CDR2 is FQNNGV. V shed 1 base and J 7 bases; nucleotides not matched to a gene: 9. The length of the CDR3 is 18 residues. CDR3 nucleotides: TGTGCCAGCAGCTTAGGTCAACTAGCGGGGGGGCACGGCGGGGAGCTGTTTTTT. It yields the protein CASSLGQLAGGHGGELFF.

This clonotype was counted between two and nine times. The rearrangement joins TRBV21-1 to TRBJ2-5; the DNA was not used to check the table's D call, TRBD1. TRBV21-1 is an annotated pseudogene. The CDR3 consists of 17 residues. The chain's CDR3 is CASSNTFGDRVGETQYF. The CDR3 DNA follows: TGTGCCAGCAGCAATACCTTTGGGGACAGGGTAGGCGAGACCCAGTACTTC.

As regards this clonotype: The likely explanation is a read error, given a far larger clone one base away. The chain uses TRBV11-1 and TRBJ2-5; 8 nucleotides align to TRBD2. The CDR3 runs 15 residues. Germline V gene data show CDR1 as SGHAT and CDR2 as FQDESV (reference sequence). V lost 6 bases to trimming and J lost 5 bases; unmatched junction nucleotides: 11. CDR3 sequence: CASSYGRGAVETQYF. CDR3 nucleotides: TGTGCCAGCAGTTACGGGCGGGGGGCCGTGGAGACCCAGTACTTC.

This chain connects TRBV28 to TRBJ2-7, with D possibly TRBD1 on 5 matching bases. The V end lost 5 bases, the J end lost 3 bases, and 17 bases lay between the germline ends. CDR1 is MDHEN, CDR2 SYDVKM, per germline. The CDR3 runs 15 residues. The CDR3 coding sequence is TGTGCCAGCAGTCCTGAGACAGTACCTTTCTACGAGCAGTACTTC. This sequence encodes CASSPETVPFYEQYF.

In its sample, this clonotype was seen a few times. The chain is built from TRBV12-3 or TRBV12-4 and TRBJ1-6, with D unclear. This CDR3 region has 12 residues. Trimming pared 6 bases from V and 9 bases from J, leaving 9 bases between. CDR3: CASRLEGSPLHF. In DNA, the CDR3 is TGTGCCAGCAGGCTTGAGGGTTCACCCCTCCACTTT.

The chain carries TRBV19 and TRBJ2-7; D is possibly TRBD2 (5 bases). Germline CDR1 reads LNHDA; CDR2 reads SQIVND (reference sequence). Trimming shortened V by 5 bases and J by 2 bases, and 13 bases separated the two germline ends. CDR3 length equals 14 residues. CDR3 in amino acids: CASSPRGGPYEQYF. The DNA for the CDR3 is TGTGCCAGTAGTCCACGGGGTGGACCCTACGAGCAGTACTTC.

This clonotype has a handful of counts. The chain has TRBV6-1 and TRBJ1-2; 8 bases line up with TRBD1. CDR3 length: 14 amino acids. Trimming removed 6 bases from V and 6 bases from J; junction bases left unmatched: 9. Germline V lookup: CDR1 MNHNS, CDR2 SASEGT. CDR3 coding DNA: TGTGCCAGCAGAACATCAGGGGGCGGGAATGGCTACACCTTC. Its translation is CASRTSGGGNGYTF.

This clonotype was recorded a few times. CDR3 in amino acids: CASSRDSWSEEAFF. The CDR3 coding sequence is TGTGCCAGCAGCCGGGACAGCTGGTCGGAGGAAGCTTTCTTT. This sequence joins TRBV2 and TRBJ1-1; 7 nucleotides align to TRBD1. The CDR3 loop spans 14 amino acids. The germline V gene encodes CDR1 SNHLY and CDR2 FYNNEI. V lost 6 bases and J lost 8; bases outside the gene matches: 12.

This chain links TRBV12-3 or TRBV12-4 with TRBJ2-7; TRBD1 matches 9 bases. The J segment lost 2 bases and the V segment lost 3 bases, leaving 2 bases of the junction unmatched. This CDR3 spans 14 amino acids. The CDR3 protein is CASSLGQGTYEQYF. As DNA, the CDR3 is TGTGCCAGCAGTTTGGGACAGGGCACCTACGAGCAGTACTTC.

The chain is built from TRBV20-1 and TRBJ1-2, with 7 bases aligning to TRBD1. Germline assignment: CDR1 DFQATT and CDR2 SNEGSKA (reference sequence). V lost 3 bases and J lost 0; bases outside the gene matches: 4. The CDR3 is 14 amino acids. CDR3 sequence (DNA): TGCAGTGCTAGCTTACAGGGGCCTAACTATGGCTACACCTTC. Amino acid sequence: CSASLQGPNYGYTF.

The J gene is TRBJ1-2, the V gene TRBV20-1, with D possibly matching TRBD1 (5 bases). V was clipped by 0 bases and J by 8 bases, with 25 bases between them. The CDR3 loop spans 17 amino acids. Germline assignment: CDR1 DFQATT and CDR2 SNEGSKA (reference sequence). For the CDR3, the DNA is TGCAGTGCTAGAGAGCGCCCCGTCAGGGTTTTCGGATCAGGCTACACCTTC. This codes for CSARERPVRVFGSGYTF.

This clonotype was detected a few times. The gene calls are TRBV6-1 and TRBJ2-2; 15 positions agree with TRBD2. V shed 5 bases and J 5 bases; nucleotides not matched to a gene: 3. The CDR3 extends over 16 amino acids. The germline CDR1 and CDR2 sequences are MNHNS and SASEGT. CDR3 sequence reads: CASSRGTSGGTGELFF. For the CDR3, the DNA is TGTGCCAGCAGTAGAGGGACTAGCGGGGGGACCGGGGAGCTGTTTTTT.